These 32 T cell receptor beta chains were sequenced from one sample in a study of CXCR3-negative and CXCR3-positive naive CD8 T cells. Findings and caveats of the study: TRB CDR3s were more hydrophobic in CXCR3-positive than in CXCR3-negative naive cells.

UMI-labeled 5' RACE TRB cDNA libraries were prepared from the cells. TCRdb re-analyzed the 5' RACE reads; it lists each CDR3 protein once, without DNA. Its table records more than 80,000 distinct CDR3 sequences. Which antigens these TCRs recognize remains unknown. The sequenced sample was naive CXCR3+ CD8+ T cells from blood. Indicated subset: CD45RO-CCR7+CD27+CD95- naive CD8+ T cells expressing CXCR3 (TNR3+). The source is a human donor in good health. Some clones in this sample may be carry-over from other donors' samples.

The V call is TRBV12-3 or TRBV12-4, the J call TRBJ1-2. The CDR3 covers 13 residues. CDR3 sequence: CARTPSRSYGYTF.

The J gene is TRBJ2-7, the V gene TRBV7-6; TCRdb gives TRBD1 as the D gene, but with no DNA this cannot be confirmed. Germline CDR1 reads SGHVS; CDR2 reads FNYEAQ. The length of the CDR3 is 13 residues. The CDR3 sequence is CASSLDRDGEQYF.

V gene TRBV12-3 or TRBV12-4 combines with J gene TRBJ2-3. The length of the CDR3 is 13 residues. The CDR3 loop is CASSLFRTDTQYF.

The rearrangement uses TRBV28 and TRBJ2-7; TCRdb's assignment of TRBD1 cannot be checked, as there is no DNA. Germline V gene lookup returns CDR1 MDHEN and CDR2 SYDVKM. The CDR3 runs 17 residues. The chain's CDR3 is CASSLTRDTPASYEQYF.

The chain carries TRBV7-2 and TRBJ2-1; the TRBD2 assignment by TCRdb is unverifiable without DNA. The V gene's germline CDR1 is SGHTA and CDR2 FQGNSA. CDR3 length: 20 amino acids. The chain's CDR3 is CASKLKAGLAGESSYNEQFF. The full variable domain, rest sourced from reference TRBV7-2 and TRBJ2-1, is GAGVSQSPSNKVTEKGKDVELRCDPISGHTALYWYRQSLGQGLEFLIYFQGNSAPDKSGLPSDRFSAERTGGSVSTLTIQRTQQEDSAVYLCASKLKAGLAGESSYNEQFFGPGTRLTVL.

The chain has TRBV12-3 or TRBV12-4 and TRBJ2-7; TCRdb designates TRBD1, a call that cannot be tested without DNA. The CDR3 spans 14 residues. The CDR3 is CASRYRQGASEQYF.

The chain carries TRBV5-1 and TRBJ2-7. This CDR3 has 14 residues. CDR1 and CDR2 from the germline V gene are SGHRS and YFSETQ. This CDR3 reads CASSLKDSSHEQYF.

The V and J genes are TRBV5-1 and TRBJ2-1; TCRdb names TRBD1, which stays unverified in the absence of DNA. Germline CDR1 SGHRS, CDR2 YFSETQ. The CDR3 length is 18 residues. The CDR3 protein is CASSLAETQYPKGHVKFF.

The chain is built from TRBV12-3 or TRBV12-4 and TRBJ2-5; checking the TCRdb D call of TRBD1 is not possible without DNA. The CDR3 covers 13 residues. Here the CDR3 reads CTSRDGTRETQYF.

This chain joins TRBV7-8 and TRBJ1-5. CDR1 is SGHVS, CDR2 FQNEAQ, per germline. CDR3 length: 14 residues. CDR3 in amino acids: CASSQVGASQPQHF.

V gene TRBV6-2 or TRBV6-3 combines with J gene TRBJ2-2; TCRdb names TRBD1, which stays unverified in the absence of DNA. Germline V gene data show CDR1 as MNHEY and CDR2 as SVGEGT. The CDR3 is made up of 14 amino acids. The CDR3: CAGTGTDLTGELFF.

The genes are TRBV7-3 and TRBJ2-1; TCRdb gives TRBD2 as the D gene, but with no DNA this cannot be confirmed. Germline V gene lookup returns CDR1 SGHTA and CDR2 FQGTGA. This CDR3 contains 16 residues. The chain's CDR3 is CASNPSGRAPDNEQFF.

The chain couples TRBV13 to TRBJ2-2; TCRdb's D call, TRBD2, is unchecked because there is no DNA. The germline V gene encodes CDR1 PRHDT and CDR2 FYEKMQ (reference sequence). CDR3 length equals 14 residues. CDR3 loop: CASSPRDLAGELFF.

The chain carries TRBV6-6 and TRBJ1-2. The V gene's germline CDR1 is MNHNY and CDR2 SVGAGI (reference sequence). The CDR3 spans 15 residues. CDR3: CASSDTLAGENGYTF.

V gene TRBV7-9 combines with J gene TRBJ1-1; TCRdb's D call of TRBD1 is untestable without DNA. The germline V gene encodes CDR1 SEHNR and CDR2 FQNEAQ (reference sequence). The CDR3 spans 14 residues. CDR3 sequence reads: CASKILGGDTEAFF.

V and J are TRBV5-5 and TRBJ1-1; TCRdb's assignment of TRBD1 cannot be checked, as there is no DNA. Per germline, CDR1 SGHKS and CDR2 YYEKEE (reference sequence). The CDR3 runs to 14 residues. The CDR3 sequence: CATSPGTENTEAFF.

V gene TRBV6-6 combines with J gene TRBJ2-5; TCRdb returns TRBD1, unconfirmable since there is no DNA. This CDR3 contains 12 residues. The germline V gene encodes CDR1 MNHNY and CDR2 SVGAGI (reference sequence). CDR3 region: CASSGGEETQYF.

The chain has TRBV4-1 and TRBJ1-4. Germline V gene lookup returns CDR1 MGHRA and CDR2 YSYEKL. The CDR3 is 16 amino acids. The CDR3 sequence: CASSQDYLVTNEKLFF.

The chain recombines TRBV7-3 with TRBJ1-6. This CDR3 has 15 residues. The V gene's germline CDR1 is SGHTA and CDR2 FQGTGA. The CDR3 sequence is CASSLNAGGDSPLHF.

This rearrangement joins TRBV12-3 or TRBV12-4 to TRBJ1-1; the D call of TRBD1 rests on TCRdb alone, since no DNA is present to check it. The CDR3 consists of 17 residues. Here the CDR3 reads CASSPQMRTGGGTEAFF.

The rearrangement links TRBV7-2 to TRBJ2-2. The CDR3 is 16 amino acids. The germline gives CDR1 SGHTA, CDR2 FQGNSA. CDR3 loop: CASSFPGTGDTGELFF.

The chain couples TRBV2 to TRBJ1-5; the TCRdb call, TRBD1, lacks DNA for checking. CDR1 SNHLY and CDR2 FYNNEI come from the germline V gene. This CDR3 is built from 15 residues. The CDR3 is CASSQGTGGNQPQHF. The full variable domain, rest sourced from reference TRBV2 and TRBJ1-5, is EPEVTQTPSHQVTQMGQEVILRCVPISNHLYFYWYRQILGQKVEFLVSFYNNEISEKSEIFDDQFSVERPDGSNFTLKIRSTKLEDSAMYFCASSQGTGGNQPQHFGDGTRLSIL.

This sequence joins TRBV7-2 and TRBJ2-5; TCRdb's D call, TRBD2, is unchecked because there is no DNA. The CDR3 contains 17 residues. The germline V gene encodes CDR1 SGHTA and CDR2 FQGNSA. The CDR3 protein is CASSLRGPMALQETQYF.

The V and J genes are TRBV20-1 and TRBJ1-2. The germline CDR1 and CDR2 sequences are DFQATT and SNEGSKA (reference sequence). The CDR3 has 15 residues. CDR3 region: CSARDGGGRNYGYTF.

CDR3 protein: CASSDLWSGELTDTQYF. V is TRBV28 and J is TRBJ2-3; TCRdb calls TRBD2, which cannot be checked without DNA. The CDR3 runs 17 residues. Per the germline V gene, CDR1 is MDHEN and CDR2 is SYDVKM.

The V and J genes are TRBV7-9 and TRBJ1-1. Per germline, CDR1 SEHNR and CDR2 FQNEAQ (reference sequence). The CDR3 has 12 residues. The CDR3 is CASSFTRAEAFF. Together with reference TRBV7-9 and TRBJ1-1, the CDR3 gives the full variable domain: DTGVSQNPRHKITKRGQNVTFRCDPISEHNRLYWYRQTLGQGPEFLTYFQNEAQLEKSRLLSDRFSAERPKGSFSTLEIQRTEQGDSAMYLCASSFTRAEAFFGQGTRLTVV.

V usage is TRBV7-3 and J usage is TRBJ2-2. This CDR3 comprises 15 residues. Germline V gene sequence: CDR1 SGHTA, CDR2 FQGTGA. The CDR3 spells CASSLNGLNPGELFF. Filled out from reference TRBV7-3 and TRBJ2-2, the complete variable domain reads GAGVSQTPSNKVTEKGKYVELRCDPISGHTALYWYRQSLGQGPEFLIYFQGTGAADDSGLPNDRFFAVRPEGSVSTLKIQRTERGDSAVYLCASSLNGLNPGELFFGEGSRLTVL.

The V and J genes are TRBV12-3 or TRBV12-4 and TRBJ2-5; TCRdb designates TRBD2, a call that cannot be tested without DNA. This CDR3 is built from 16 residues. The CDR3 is CASSPQRLAGAETQYF.

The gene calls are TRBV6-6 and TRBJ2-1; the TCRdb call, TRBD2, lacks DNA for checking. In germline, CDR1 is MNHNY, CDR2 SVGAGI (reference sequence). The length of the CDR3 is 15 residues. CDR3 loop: CASRSGLADQNEQFF.

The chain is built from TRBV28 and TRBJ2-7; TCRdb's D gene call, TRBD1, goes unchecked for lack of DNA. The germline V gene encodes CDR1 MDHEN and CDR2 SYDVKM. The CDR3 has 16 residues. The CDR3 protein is CASSFIRGDTTYEQYF. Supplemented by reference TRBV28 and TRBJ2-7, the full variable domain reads DVKVTQSSRYLVKRTGEKVFLECVQDMDHENMFWYRQDPGLGLRLIYFSYDVKMKEKGDIPEGYSVSREKKERFSLILESASTNQTSMYLCASSFIRGDTTYEQYFGPGTRLTVT.

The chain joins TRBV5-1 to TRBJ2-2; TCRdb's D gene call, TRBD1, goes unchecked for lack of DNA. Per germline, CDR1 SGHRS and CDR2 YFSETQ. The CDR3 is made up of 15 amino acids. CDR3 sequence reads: CASSLVDRKAGELFF.

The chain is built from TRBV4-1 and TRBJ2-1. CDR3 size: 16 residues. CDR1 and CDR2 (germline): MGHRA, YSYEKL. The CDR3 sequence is CASSQESGFVGGEQFF.